This is a list of T cell receptor beta chains from one sample in a study of Ad26.COV2.S vaccination and SARS-CoV-2 variants. Using immunoSEQ multiplex PCR, the repertoire was profiled, and TCRdb retains in-frame clones only, with some absent. This table holds 400,000 to 450,000 clones, 80% to 95% found once. This material consisted of peripheral blood, taken in a trial of Ad26.COV2.S vaccine versus placebo. Receptors originate from a person between 18 and 60 years old who received the Ad26.COV2.S COVID-19 vaccine or a placebo. The CDR3 runs from the conserved cysteine through the conserved F or W. The D gene is left open where the match is weak. Clone size is shown for a subset of rows, as once, few, many or a class of expanded clone.

D gene	clone size	V gene	J gene	CDR3 protein	CDR3 DNA
-	-	TRBV4-3	TRBJ2-7	CASSREQGTYYEQYF	TGCGCCAGCAGCCGGGAACAGGGAACTTACTACGAGCAGTACTTC
TRBD2	-	TRBV9	TRBJ2-5	CASSATGLGLETQYF	TGTGCCAGCAGCGCAACGGGACTAGGGCTGGAGACCCAGTACTTC
-	-	TRBV5-4	TRBJ2-5	CASNHEGGRSGSQYF	TGTGCCAGCAATCACGAGGGGGGGAGGTCTGGCTCCCAGTACTTC
-	-	TRBV19	TRBJ2-6	CASSIEGRGANVLTF	TGTGCCAGTAGTATAGAGGGTAGAGGGGCCAACGTCCTGACTTTC
-	once	TRBV5-1	TRBJ2-1	CASSQRALPSEQFF	TGCGCCAGCAGCCAGCGGGCGCTCCCTAGTGAGCAGTTCTTC
TRBD2	-	TRBV27	TRBJ2-7	CASSLGTSGNYEQYF	TGTGCCAGCAGTTTAGGGACTAGCGGGAACTACGAGCAGTACTTC
-	-	TRBV25-1	TRBJ1-6	CASSELVLSSPLHF	TGTGCCAGCAGTGAATTGGTCCTTTCTTCACCCCTCCACTTT
TRBD2	-	TRBV7-9	TRBJ2-1	CASSSRRGTGGADEQFF	TGTGCCAGCAGCTCCCGGAGAGGGACGGGAGGGGCCGATGAGCAGTTCTTC
-	-	TRBV7-2	TRBJ2-5	CASSLGGFGETQYF	TGTGCCAGCAGCTTAGGGGGTTTTGGGGAGACCCAGTACTTC
-	-	TRBV11-1	TRBJ2-5	CASSRAGKREETQYF	TGTGCCAGCAGCCGCGCCGGTAAGCGGGAAGAGACCCAGTACTTC
-	-	TRBV3-1/TRBV3-2	TRBJ1-4	CASSQGGCTGRANEKLFF	TGTGCCAGCAGCCAAGGGGGGTGTACCGGTCGGGCTAATGAAAAACTGTTTTTT
TRBD2	-	TRBV4-2	TRBJ2-7	CASSQDMTSGYEQYF	TGTGCCAGCAGCCAAGATATGACTAGCGGCTACGAGCAGTACTTC
-	-	TRBV4-2	TRBJ2-1	CASSQANTDYNEQFF	TGTGCCAGCAGCCAAGCGAACACCGATTACAATGAGCAGTTCTTC
TRBD1	-	TRBV9	TRBJ1-4	CASSPRQGFNEKLFF	TGTGCCAGCAGCCCCAGACAGGGGTTTAATGAAAAACTGTTTTTT
-	-	TRBV9	TRBJ2-7	CASSVAGRPPNEQYF	TGTGCCAGCAGCGTAGCAGGCCGTCCCCCCAACGAGCAGTACTTC
-	few	TRBV6-2/TRBV6-3	TRBJ1-1	CASSPGKIFYTEAFF	TGTGCCAGCAGCCCCGGGAAGATTTTTTACACTGAAGCTTTCTTT
-	once	TRBV6-5	TRBJ2-7	CASSRDRPGRHEQYF	TGTGCCAGCAGTCGGGACAGACCTGGGAGGCACGAGCAGTACTTC
-	-	TRBV20-1	TRBJ1-5	CSASSRVGNQPQHF	TGCAGTGCTAGTTCCAGGGTCGGCAATCAGCCCCAGCATTTT
-	-	TRBV5-1	TRBJ2-7	CASSLGTSSYEQYF	TGCGCCAGCAGCTTGGGGACAAGCTCCTACGAGCAGTACTTC
-	-	TRBV6-5	TRBJ1-3	CASSYSFSSGNTIYF	TGTGCCAGCAGTTACTCGTTCAGCTCTGGAAACACCATATATTTT
TRBD1	-	TRBV7-7	TRBJ2-5	CASSLALTGGQETQYF	TGTGCTAGCAGCTTAGCCTTGACAGGGGGGCAAGAGACCCAGTACTTC
-	-	TRBV19	TRBJ2-3	CASSLGADTQYF	TGTGCCAGTAGTTTAGGAGCAGATACGCAGTATTTT
TRBD1	-	TRBV29-1	TRBJ1-2	CSVDRGIYGYTF	TGCAGCGTTGACAGGGGGATCTATGGCTACACCTTC
-	-	TRBV7-6	TRBJ1-1	CASSLLGDARGNTEAFF	TGTGCCAGCAGCTTATTGGGAGATGCCAGGGGAAACACTGAAGCTTTCTTT
-	-	TRBV29-1	TRBJ2-3	CSVERDTQYF	TGCAGCGTTGAAAGGGATACGCAGTATTTT
TRBD1	once	TRBV6-2/TRBV6-3	TRBJ2-7	CASSWDRSYEQYF	TGTGCCAGCAGTTGGGACAGAAGCTACGAGCAGTACTTC
TRBD2	-	TRBV4-3	TRBJ2-7	CASSQDSAGVYEQYF	TGCGCCAGCAGCCAAGATTCTGCGGGGGTATACGAGCAGTACTTC
TRBD1	-	TRBV6-6	TRBJ1-4	CASRLQGAGNEKLFF	TGTGCCAGCAGGCTACAGGGGGCTGGTAATGAAAAACTGTTTTTT
-	-	TRBV6-5	TRBJ1-1	CASITHRDLPAEAFF	TGTGCCAGCATTACCCACCGGGACTTACCAGCTGAAGCTTTCTTT
-	-	TRBV10-2	TRBJ1-2	CASSFGQLDYTF	TGCGCCAGCAGTTTCGGTCAGCTCGACTACACCTTC
-	-	TRBV30	TRBJ1-5	CAWTREDQPQHF	TGTGCCTGGACGAGGGAAGATCAGCCCCAGCATTTT
TRBD1	-	TRBV28	TRBJ1-5	CASRPGGTGSNQPQHF	TGTGCCAGCAGGCCCGGGGGGACAGGCAGCAATCAGCCCCAGCATTTT
-	-	TRBV29-1	TRBJ2-7	CSVLRADLSYEQYF	TGCAGCGTGCTGAGAGCGGACCTCTCCTACGAGCAGTACTTC
-	once	TRBV27	TRBJ2-7	CASSPGGTSTEQYF	TGTGCCAGCAGTCCAGGGGGGACGTCAACCGAGCAGTACTTC
TRBD2	-	TRBV24-1	TRBJ2-3	CATSDSLAGNTDTQYF	TGTGCCACCAGTGATTCGCTAGCGGGGAACACAGATACGCAGTATTTT